This is a list of T cell receptor beta chains from one sample in a study of blood T cells in healthy people across ages. TCRdb analysed the 5' RACE reads with MiXCR anew, one entry per CDR3 protein. The repertoire holds about 1 million distinct CDR3 sequences, 40% to 45% seen once, with about 20% in the top ten. The specimen was blood. The source of these receptors is a woman in her fifties or sixties in good health. Each CDR3 is given with its conserved first and last residue. The D gene is left open where the match is weak. Size values are once, few and many counts, or a class for expanded clones, and some rows have none.

V gene: TRBV7-2; D gene: NA; J gene: TRBJ1-5; CDR3 length: 15; clone size: few; CDR3 protein: CASSLVEQGNQPQHF; CDR3 DNA: TGTGCCAGCAGCTTAGTAGAACAGGGAAATCAGCCCCAGCATTTT
V gene: TRBV5-8; D gene: TRBD1; J gene: TRBJ2-1; CDR3 length: 13; clone size: NA; CDR3 protein: CASSLARGYEQFF; CDR3 DNA: TGTGCCAGCAGCTTGGCCAGGGGGTATGAGCAGTTCTTC
V gene: TRBV20-1; D gene: NA; J gene: TRBJ2-3; CDR3 length: 16; clone size: few; CDR3 protein: CSARGGAYTSTDTQYF; CDR3 DNA: TGCAGTGCTAGAGGAGGAGCGTATACTAGCACAGATACGCAGTATTTT
V gene: TRBV6-2/TRBV6-3; D gene: NA; J gene: TRBJ2-5; CDR3 length: 12; clone size: NA; CDR3 protein: CASSYSKQAQYF; CDR3 DNA: TGTGCCAGCAGTTACTCGAAACAGGCGCAGTACTTC
V gene: TRBV7-2; D gene: TRBD2; J gene: TRBJ2-3; CDR3 length: 15; clone size: NA; CDR3 protein: CASSPKTSDTDTQYF; CDR3 DNA: TGTGCCAGCAGCCCCAAGACTAGCGACACAGATACGCAGTATTTT
V gene: TRBV9; D gene: TRBD2; J gene: TRBJ2-7; CDR3 length: 16; clone size: once; CDR3 protein: CASSVGSSGLTYEQYF; CDR3 DNA: TGTGCCAGCAGCGTAGGGAGTAGCGGGCTCACCTACGAGCAGTACTTC
V gene: TRBV28; D gene: NA; J gene: TRBJ2-3; CDR3 length: 16; clone size: NA; CDR3 protein: CASTLSGLAFTDTQYF; CDR3 DNA: TGTGCCAGCACCCTGTCGGGACTTGCCTTCACAGATACGCAGTATTTT
V gene: TRBV10-3; D gene: NA; J gene: TRBJ2-5; CDR3 length: 14; clone size: many; CDR3 protein: CAISESGADRPQYF; CDR3 DNA: TGTGCCATCAGTGAGTCTGGAGCGGACCGGCCCCAGTACTTC
V gene: TRBV3-1; D gene: TRBD2; J gene: TRBJ2-1; CDR3 length: 16; clone size: NA; CDR3 protein: CASSLGRASGPNEQFF; CDR3 DNA: TGTGCCAGCAGCCTAGGGAGGGCTAGCGGACCGAATGAGCAGTTCTTC
V gene: TRBV20-1; D gene: TRBD2; J gene: TRBJ2-1; CDR3 length: 15; clone size: NA; CDR3 protein: CSARDARTSGHEQFF; CDR3 DNA: TGCAGTGCTAGAGATGCTCGGACTAGCGGGCATGAGCAGTTCTTC
V gene: TRBV27; D gene: TRBD2; J gene: TRBJ2-7; CDR3 length: 15; clone size: NA; CDR3 protein: CASSSRLAGGNEQYF; CDR3 DNA: TGTGCCAGCAGTAGTCGACTAGCGGGAGGCAACGAGCAGTACTTC
V gene: TRBV7-2; D gene: NA; J gene: TRBJ1-4; CDR3 length: 16; clone size: NA; CDR3 protein: CASSFGGYLRDEKLFF; CDR3 DNA: TGTGCCAGCAGCTTCGGGGGATATCTAAGGGATGAAAAACTGTTTTTT
V gene: TRBV27; D gene: TRBD2; J gene: TRBJ2-1; CDR3 length: 16; clone size: NA; CDR3 protein: CASSWVSGRAYNEQFF; CDR3 DNA: TGTGCCAGCAGTTGGGTTAGCGGGAGGGCCTACAATGAGCAGTTCTTC
V gene: TRBV6-1; D gene: NA; J gene: TRBJ2-7; CDR3 length: 14; clone size: few; CDR3 protein: CASSQGTSRNEQYF; CDR3 DNA: TGTGCCAGTTCCCAGGGGACCTCTCGTAACGAGCAGTACTTC
V gene: TRBV14; D gene: TRBD2; J gene: TRBJ2-7; CDR3 length: 16; clone size: NA; CDR3 protein: CASSPPGGGSSYEQYF; CDR3 DNA: TGTGCCAGCAGCCCTCCGGGAGGGGGAAGCTCCTACGAGCAGTACTTC
V gene: TRBV9; D gene: TRBD1; J gene: TRBJ2-7; CDR3 length: 15; clone size: few; CDR3 protein: CASSVGGTEHYEQYF; CDR3 DNA: TGTGCCAGCAGCGTAGGGGGGACAGAGCACTACGAGCAGTACTTC
V gene: TRBV7-2; D gene: NA; J gene: TRBJ2-7; CDR3 length: 14; clone size: few; CDR3 protein: CASSRWGEASEQYF; CDR3 DNA: TGTGCCAGCAGTCGCTGGGGGGAAGCCAGCGAGCAGTACTTC
V gene: TRBV10-3; D gene: NA; J gene: TRBJ1-6; CDR3 length: 12; clone size: few; CDR3 protein: CAISDERPPLHF; CDR3 DNA: TGTGCCATCAGTGATGAGCGGCCACCCCTCCACTTT
V gene: TRBV11-2; D gene: NA; J gene: TRBJ2-3; CDR3 length: 14; clone size: once; CDR3 protein: CASSARPAGDTQYF; CDR3 DNA: TGTGCCAGCAGCGCCAGGCCCGCGGGAGATACGCAGTATTTT
V gene: TRBV6-1; D gene: NA; J gene: TRBJ2-5; CDR3 length: 16; clone size: NA; CDR3 protein: CASSEQRGSPRETQYF; CDR3 DNA: TGTGCCAGCAGTGAACAACGCGGGTCCCCCCGAGAGACCCAGTACTTC
V gene: TRBV6-1; D gene: NA; J gene: TRBJ1-6; CDR3 length: 14; clone size: few; CDR3 protein: CASRATTGNSPLHF; CDR3 DNA: TGTGCCAGCAGGGCCACCACAGGGAATTCACCCCTCCACTTT
V gene: TRBV6-6; D gene: NA; J gene: TRBJ1-6; CDR3 length: 16; clone size: NA; CDR3 protein: CASSYSLPGYNSPLHF; CDR3 DNA: TGTGCCAGCAGTTACTCCCTTCCTGGGTATAATTCACCCCTCCACTTT
V gene: TRBV29-1; D gene: NA; J gene: TRBJ2-7; CDR3 length: 13; clone size: NA; CDR3 protein: CSASGTTVSEQYF; CDR3 DNA: TGCAGCGCCTCCGGGACAACCGTCTCCGAGCAGTACTTC
V gene: TRBV4-1; D gene: NA; J gene: TRBJ2-1; CDR3 length: 16; clone size: NA; CDR3 protein: CASSQLRGEGSNEQFF; CDR3 DNA: TGCGCCAGCAGTCAACTCAGGGGAGAAGGTAGCAATGAGCAGTTCTTC
V gene: TRBV6-5; D gene: TRBD1; J gene: TRBJ1-2; CDR3 length: 14; clone size: few; CDR3 protein: CASSRGQGRNGYTF; CDR3 DNA: TGTGCCAGCAGCCGGGGACAGGGGAGGAATGGCTACACCTTC
V gene: TRBV12-3/TRBV12-4; D gene: NA; J gene: TRBJ2-3; CDR3 length: 10; clone size: NA; CDR3 protein: CASESDTQYF; CDR3 DNA: TGTGCCAGCGAGTCGGATACGCAGTATTTT
V gene: TRBV7-9; D gene: TRBD2; J gene: TRBJ2-3; CDR3 length: 15; clone size: few; CDR3 protein: CASSPSGGLRDTQYF; CDR3 DNA: TGTGCCAGCAGCCCTAGCGGGGGGCTGCGAGATACGCAGTATTTT
V gene: TRBV9; D gene: TRBD2; J gene: TRBJ2-1; CDR3 length: 17; clone size: few; CDR3 protein: CASSVAGGTSANNEQFF; CDR3 DNA: TGTGCCAGCAGCGTAGCAGGTGGGACTAGCGCCAACAATGAGCAGTTCTTC
V gene: TRBV10-3; D gene: TRBD1; J gene: TRBJ2-7; CDR3 length: 15; clone size: NA; CDR3 protein: CAISARTGGRDEQYF; CDR3 DNA: TGTGCCATCAGTGCGCGGACAGGGGGGCGCGACGAGCAGTACTTC
V gene: TRBV7-3; D gene: TRBD2; J gene: TRBJ2-7; CDR3 length: 16; clone size: NA; CDR3 protein: CASSPGTTDPLDEQYF; CDR3 DNA: TGTGCCAGCAGCCCTGGGACTACCGACCCTCTGGACGAGCAGTACTTC
V gene: TRBV6-2/TRBV6-3; D gene: NA; J gene: TRBJ1-5; CDR3 length: 16; clone size: NA; CDR3 protein: CASSKSQGNSNQPQHF; CDR3 DNA: TGTGCCAGCAGTAAATCCCAGGGGAATAGCAATCAGCCCCAGCATTTT
V gene: TRBV14; D gene: NA; J gene: TRBJ2-7; CDR3 length: 17; clone size: few; CDR3 protein: CASSQDLAPGAKDEQYF; CDR3 DNA: TGTGCCAGCAGCCAAGATCTAGCCCCGGGGGCGAAGGACGAGCAGTACTTC
V gene: TRBV2; D gene: NA; J gene: TRBJ2-7; CDR3 length: 13; clone size: NA; CDR3 protein: CASSDRSGYEQYF; CDR3 DNA: TGTGCCAGCAGTGATAGGAGCGGTTACGAGCAGTACTTC
V gene: TRBV20-1; D gene: TRBD2; J gene: TRBJ2-1; CDR3 length: 16; clone size: NA; CDR3 protein: CSVPAIGEGRYNEQFF; CDR3 DNA: TGCAGCGTCCCGGCAATCGGGGAGGGCCGCTACAATGAGCAGTTCTTC
V gene: TRBV7-3; D gene: NA; J gene: TRBJ2-7; CDR3 length: 13; clone size: NA; CDR3 protein: CASSVKGSLEQYF; CDR3 DNA: TGTGCCAGCAGCGTAAAAGGAAGTCTCGAGCAGTACTTC
V gene: TRBV5-1; D gene: NA; J gene: TRBJ1-2; CDR3 length: 13; clone size: NA; CDR3 protein: CASRTNREYGYTF; CDR3 DNA: TGCGCCAGCAGGACGAACAGGGAGTATGGCTACACCTTC
V gene: TRBV14; D gene: NA; J gene: TRBJ1-2; CDR3 length: 14; clone size: NA; CDR3 protein: CASSQDPSIYGYTF; CDR3 DNA: TGTGCCAGCAGCCAAGACCCCTCCATCTATGGCTACACCTTC
V gene: TRBV6-5; D gene: TRBD1; J gene: TRBJ1-6; CDR3 length: 13; clone size: NA; CDR3 protein: CASRRTGDSPLHF; CDR3 DNA: TGTGCCAGCAGGCGCACAGGGGACTCACCCCTCCACTTT
V gene: TRBV12-3/TRBV12-4; D gene: TRBD2; J gene: TRBJ2-5; CDR3 length: 14; clone size: NA; CDR3 protein: CASSPSGRAWERYF; CDR3 DNA: TGTGCCAGCAGCCCTAGCGGGAGGGCCTGGGAGCGGTACTTC
V gene: TRBV12-3/TRBV12-4; D gene: NA; J gene: TRBJ2-7; CDR3 length: 13; clone size: few; CDR3 protein: CASSLSVDYEQYF; CDR3 DNA: TGTGCCAGCAGTTTGTCGGTGGACTACGAGCAGTACTTC
V gene: TRBV20-1; D gene: NA; J gene: TRBJ2-1; CDR3 length: 15; clone size: once; CDR3 protein: CSARDLRLNLGEQFF; CDR3 DNA: TGCAGTGCTAGAGATCTAAGGCTAAATTTAGGTGAGCAGTTCTTC
V gene: TRBV12-3/TRBV12-4; D gene: NA; J gene: TRBJ2-7; CDR3 length: 16; clone size: NA; CDR3 protein: CASSLQPRDRPYEQYF; CDR3 DNA: TGTGCCAGCAGCCTGCAGCCTCGGGACCGTCCCTACGAGCAGTACTTC
V gene: TRBV20-1; D gene: TRBD1; J gene: TRBJ1-5; CDR3 length: 18; clone size: NA; CDR3 protein: CSASPGTGAGYGNQPQHF; CDR3 DNA: TGCAGTGCTAGCCCCGGGACAGGGGCTGGGTATGGCAATCAGCCCCAGCATTTT
V gene: TRBV29-1; D gene: NA; J gene: TRBJ1-2; CDR3 length: 12; clone size: NA; CDR3 protein: CSAGTGNYGYTF; CDR3 DNA: TGCAGCGCCGGGACGGGAAACTATGGCTACACCTTC
V gene: TRBV12-3/TRBV12-4; D gene: TRBD1; J gene: TRBJ2-1; CDR3 length: 17; clone size: NA; CDR3 protein: CASSGYRGPRSYNEQFF; CDR3 DNA: TGTGCCAGCAGTGGATACAGGGGACCCCGCTCCTACAATGAGCAGTTCTTC
V gene: TRBV7-9; D gene: TRBD2; J gene: TRBJ2-7; CDR3 length: 20; clone size: NA; CDR3 protein: CASSHLHPPQATSVRVEQYF; CDR3 DNA: TGTGCCAGCAGCCACTTACATCCCCCCCAGGCGACTAGCGTTCGGGTTGAGCAGTACTTC
V gene: TRBV20-1; D gene: TRBD1; J gene: TRBJ1-4; CDR3 length: 13; clone size: NA; CDR3 protein: CSAREDRGRKLFF; CDR3 DNA: TGCAGTGCTAGGGAGGACAGGGGAAGAAAACTGTTTTTT
V gene: TRBV28; D gene: NA; J gene: TRBJ1-3; CDR3 length: 16; clone size: NA; CDR3 protein: CASSSILTVSGNTIYF; CDR3 DNA: TGTGCCAGCAGTTCAATCCTGACAGTTTCTGGAAACACCATATATTTT
V gene: TRBV3-1; D gene: NA; J gene: TRBJ2-1; CDR3 length: 10; clone size: many; CDR3 protein: CASSQGEQFF; CDR3 DNA: TGTGCCAGCAGCCAAGGTGAGCAGTTCTTC
V gene: TRBV3-1; D gene: NA; J gene: TRBJ2-7; CDR3 length: 15; clone size: NA; CDR3 protein: CASSQEYKSSYEQYF; CDR3 DNA: TGTGCCAGCAGCCAAGAGTACAAGAGCTCCTACGAGCAGTACTTC
V gene: TRBV20-1; D gene: TRBD2; J gene: TRBJ2-7; CDR3 length: 14; clone size: once; CDR3 protein: CSAVGLAGVYEQYF; CDR3 DNA: TGCAGTGCTGTGGGACTAGCGGGAGTTTACGAGCAGTACTTC
V gene: TRBV27; D gene: NA; J gene: TRBJ2-7; CDR3 length: 14; clone size: NA; CDR3 protein: CASSLYGGPYEQYF; CDR3 DNA: TGTGCCAGCAGCCTTTACGGAGGGCCCTACGAGCAGTACTTC
V gene: TRBV15; D gene: TRBD2; J gene: TRBJ2-5; CDR3 length: 17; clone size: NA; CDR3 protein: CATSRGTSGRLQETQYF; CDR3 DNA: TGTGCCACCAGCAGAGGAACTAGCGGGAGATTGCAAGAGACCCAGTACTTC
V gene: TRBV12-3/TRBV12-4; D gene: TRBD2; J gene: TRBJ2-7; CDR3 length: 15; clone size: few; CDR3 protein: CASSSGLAGFYEQYF; CDR3 DNA: TGTGCCAGCAGTTCCGGACTAGCGGGTTTCTACGAGCAGTACTTC
V gene: TRBV5-1; D gene: NA; J gene: TRBJ2-7; CDR3 length: 14; clone size: NA; CDR3 protein: CASSLIYGLNEQYF; CDR3 DNA: TGCGCCAGCAGCTTGATCTACGGGCTCAACGAGCAGTACTTC
V gene: TRBV30; D gene: NA; J gene: TRBJ1-1; CDR3 length: 13; clone size: once; CDR3 protein: CAWSGSLNTEAFF; CDR3 DNA: TGTGCCTGGAGCGGGAGCTTGAACACTGAAGCTTTCTTT
V gene: TRBV4-2; D gene: NA; J gene: TRBJ1-1; CDR3 length: 15; clone size: few; CDR3 protein: CASSQESGGRTEAFF; CDR3 DNA: TGTGCCAGCAGCCAAGAGAGCGGGGGCCGAACTGAAGCTTTCTTT
V gene: TRBV6-5; D gene: NA; J gene: TRBJ2-5; CDR3 length: 15; clone size: NA; CDR3 protein: CASSYQGLPQETQYF; CDR3 DNA: TGTGCCAGCAGTTACCAAGGACTACCCCAAGAGACCCAGTACTTC